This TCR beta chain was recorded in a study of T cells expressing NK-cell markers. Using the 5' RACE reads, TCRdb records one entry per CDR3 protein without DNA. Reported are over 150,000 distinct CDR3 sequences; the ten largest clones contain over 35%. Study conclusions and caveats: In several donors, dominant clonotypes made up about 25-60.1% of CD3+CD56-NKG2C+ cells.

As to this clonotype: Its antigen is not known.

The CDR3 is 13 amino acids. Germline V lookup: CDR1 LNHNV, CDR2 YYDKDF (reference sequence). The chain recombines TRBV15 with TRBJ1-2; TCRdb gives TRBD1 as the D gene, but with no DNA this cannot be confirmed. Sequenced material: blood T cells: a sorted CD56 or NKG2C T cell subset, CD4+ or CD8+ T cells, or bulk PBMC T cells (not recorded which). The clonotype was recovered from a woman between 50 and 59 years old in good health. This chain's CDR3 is CATSSTGDFGYTF.